The rows below give T cell receptor beta chains drawn from one sample of a study of blood T cell repertoires in COVID-19. The protocol was immunoSEQ multiplex PCR, while the TCRdb copy is restricted to in-frame clones and leaves out a portion. This table has approximately 160,000 clones, around four fifths appearing once. Input material: PBMCs or T cells enriched from blood (not recorded which). These receptors all come from a woman between 45 and 65 years old in a cohort exposed to, infected with or recovered from COVID-19 (not recorded which). Each CDR3 is given with its conserved first and last residue. Only part of the rows carry a size: once, few, many, or a class if the clone is expanded.

>NA|TRBJ1-2|TRBV28
CASSFPWGVSYGYTF
>NA|TRBJ1-4|TRBV19
CAQGMGLGVASEKLFF
>NA|TRBJ2-7|TRBV2
CASSRGSYEQYF
>few|TRBJ2-2|TRBV5-4
CASSRGQSNTGELFF
>few|TRBJ2-7|TRBV15
CATSSTSAGEQYF
>NA|TRBJ2-2|TRBV7-2
CASSAAGAWATGELFF
>NA|TRBJ1-1|TRBV19
CASTRGPASTEAFF
>once|TRBJ1-5|TRBV2
CASSEASGRGSNQPQHF
>NA|TRBJ2-5|TRBV7-3
CASSEHGREGETQYF
>NA|TRBJ1-1|TRBV28
CASRPDLGQNTEAFF
>NA|TRBJ2-2|TRBV6-6
CASSLANTGELFF
>few|TRBJ1-1|TRBV3-1/TRBV3-2
CASSLGQNTEAFF
>once|TRBJ1-4|TRBV29-1
CSVQGSAGEKLFF
>NA|TRBJ2-6|TRBV5-1
CASSLEGTTGANVLTF
>NA|TRBJ1-3|TRBV29-1
CSVDTTGSGNTIYF
>NA|TRBJ1-4|TRBV5-4
CASSLEGGLTNEKLFF
>once|TRBJ2-7|TRBV30
CAWSGDDRNYEQYF
>NA|TRBJ2-7|TRBV7-3
CASSFPGREQYF
>NA|TRBJ1-2|TRBV19
CASTASQTYGYTF
>NA|TRBJ1-1|TRBV19
CASSIGGTAPPTEAFF